The clone carrying this TCR beta chain was seen only a few times. The target antigen is unknown. This sample is part of a study of identical twins. Study outcomes and limitations: Twins' surplus sharing was weaker for beta out-of-frame sequences. Abundant beta clonotypes from cord blood had fewer insertions, unlike memory repertoires, which showed none. Interpretation of the results relied on cross-sectional statistical analysis and not on following the same donors.

Unique molecular identifiers were present on cDNA, and template switching added a universal primer site. TCRdb re-analysed the 5' RACE reads in MiXCR, keeping a single row per CDR3 protein. Of under 300,000 distinct CDR3 sequences in the sample, 11% to 15% were seen once. The CDR3 runs 16 residues. Per the germline V gene, CDR1 is SGHAT and CDR2 is FQNNGV. The V end lost 5 bases, the J end lost 0 bases, and 11 bases lay between the germline ends. Sequenced input: memory (CD45RO+) T cells sorted from blood. The chain carries TRBV11-2 and TRBJ1-6; tentative D call: TRBD1 (5 bases). This clonotype originated in a woman aged 18-29 years in good health. Written as DNA, the CDR3 is TGTGCCAGCAGCCCCAGCAGGGCCTCCTATAATTCACCCCTCCACTTT. This translates into CASSPSRASYNSPLHF.